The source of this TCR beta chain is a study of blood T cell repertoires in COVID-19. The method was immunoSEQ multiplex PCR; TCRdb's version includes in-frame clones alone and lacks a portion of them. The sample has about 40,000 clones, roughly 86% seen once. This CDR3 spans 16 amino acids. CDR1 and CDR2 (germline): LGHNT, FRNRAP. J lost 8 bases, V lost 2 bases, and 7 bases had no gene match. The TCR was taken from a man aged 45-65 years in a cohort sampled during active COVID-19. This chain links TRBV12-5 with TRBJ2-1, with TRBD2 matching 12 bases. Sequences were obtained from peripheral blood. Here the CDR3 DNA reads TGTGCTAGTGGTTTGTTATCTAGCGGGAGGGGGGATGAGCAGTTCTTC. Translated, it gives CASGLLSSGRGDEQFF.